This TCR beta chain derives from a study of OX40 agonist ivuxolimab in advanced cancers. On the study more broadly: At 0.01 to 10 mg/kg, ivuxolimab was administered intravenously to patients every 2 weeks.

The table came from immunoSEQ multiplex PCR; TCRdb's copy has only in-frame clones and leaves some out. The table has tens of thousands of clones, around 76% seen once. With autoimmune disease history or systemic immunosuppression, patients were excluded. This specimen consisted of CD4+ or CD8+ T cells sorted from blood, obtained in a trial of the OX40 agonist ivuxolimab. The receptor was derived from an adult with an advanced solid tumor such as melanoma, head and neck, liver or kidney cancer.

The chain's CDR3 is CASSESHWASYEQYF. CDR3 DNA: TGTGCCAGCAGTGAATCCCACTGGGCCTCCTACGAGCAGTACTTC. This rearrangement joins TRBV6-1 to TRBJ2-7; D gene uncertain. Looked up from germline, CDR1 is MNHNS and CDR2 is SASEGT. CDR3 length: 15 residues. V gave up 2 bases and J gave up 0 bases, with 11 bases separating them.